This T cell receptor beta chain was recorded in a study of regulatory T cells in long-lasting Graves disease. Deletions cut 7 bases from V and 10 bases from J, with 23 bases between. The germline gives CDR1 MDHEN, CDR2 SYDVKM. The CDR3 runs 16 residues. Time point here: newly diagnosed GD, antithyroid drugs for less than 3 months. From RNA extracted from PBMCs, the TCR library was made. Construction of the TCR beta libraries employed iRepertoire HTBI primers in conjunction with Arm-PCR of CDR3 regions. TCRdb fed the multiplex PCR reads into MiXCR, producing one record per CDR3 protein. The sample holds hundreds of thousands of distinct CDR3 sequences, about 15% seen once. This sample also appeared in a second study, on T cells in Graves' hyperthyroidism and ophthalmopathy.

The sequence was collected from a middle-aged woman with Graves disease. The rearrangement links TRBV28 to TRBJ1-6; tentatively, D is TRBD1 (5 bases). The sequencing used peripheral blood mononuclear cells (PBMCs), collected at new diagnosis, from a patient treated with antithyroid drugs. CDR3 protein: CASNQPGDLRGSPLHF. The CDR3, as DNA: TGTGCCAGCAATCAACCCGGGGACCTACGGGGGTCACCCCTCCACTTT. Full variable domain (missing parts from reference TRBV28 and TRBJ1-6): DVKVTQSSRYLVKRTGEKVFLECVQDMDHENMFWYRQDPGLGLRLIYFSYDVKMKEKGDIPEGYSVSREKKERFSLILESASTNQTSMYLCASNQPGDLRGSPLHFGNGTRLTVT.